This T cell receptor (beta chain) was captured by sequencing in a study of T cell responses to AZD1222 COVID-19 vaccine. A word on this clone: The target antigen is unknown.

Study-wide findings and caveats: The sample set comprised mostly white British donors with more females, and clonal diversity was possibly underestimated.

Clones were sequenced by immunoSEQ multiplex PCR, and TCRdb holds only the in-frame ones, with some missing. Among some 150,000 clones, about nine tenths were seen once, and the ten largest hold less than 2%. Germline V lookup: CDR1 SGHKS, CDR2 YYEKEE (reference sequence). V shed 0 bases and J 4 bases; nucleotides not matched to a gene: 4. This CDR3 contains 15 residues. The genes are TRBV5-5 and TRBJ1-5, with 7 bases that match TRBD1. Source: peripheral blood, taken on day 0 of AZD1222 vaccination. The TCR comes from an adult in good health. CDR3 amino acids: CASSLAGTENQPQHF. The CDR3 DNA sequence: TGTGCCAGCAGCTTGGCCGGGACAGAAAATCAGCCCCAGCATTTT.